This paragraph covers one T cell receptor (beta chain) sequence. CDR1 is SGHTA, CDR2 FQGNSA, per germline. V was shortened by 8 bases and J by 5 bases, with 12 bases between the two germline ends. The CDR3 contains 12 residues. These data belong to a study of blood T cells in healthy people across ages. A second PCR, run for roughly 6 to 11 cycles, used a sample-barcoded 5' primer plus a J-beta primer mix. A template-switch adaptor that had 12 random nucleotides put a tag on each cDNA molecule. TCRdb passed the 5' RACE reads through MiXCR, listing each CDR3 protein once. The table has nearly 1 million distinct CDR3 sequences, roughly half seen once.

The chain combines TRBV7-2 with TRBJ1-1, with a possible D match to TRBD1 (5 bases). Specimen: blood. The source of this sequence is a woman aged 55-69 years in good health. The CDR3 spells CASGHHWTEAFF. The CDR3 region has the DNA TGTGCCAGCGGACACCATTGGACTGAAGCTTTCTTT. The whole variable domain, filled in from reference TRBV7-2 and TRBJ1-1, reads GAGVSQSPSNKVTEKGKDVELRCDPISGHTALYWYRQSLGQGLEFLIYFQGNSAPDKSGLPSDRFSAERTGGSVSTLTIQRTQQEDSAVYLCASGHHWTEAFFGQGTRLTVV.